This TCR beta chain is drawn from a study of T cells after yellow fever vaccination. This clonotype was detected only a few times. Study results and caveats: Boosting was followed by the reappearance of most primary-vaccination clones (roughly 96% CD4, more than 70% CD8). The secondary T-cell response peaked on day 5, not day 15, but was weaker.

Researchers made TCR cDNA using 5'RACE template switching, and this step added a universal primer site and UMIs. TCRdb re-called the 5' RACE reads through MiXCR, storing one row per CDR3 protein. The repertoire holds 40,000 to 55,000 distinct CDR3 sequences, with around 6.7% as singletons. The CDR3 has 13 amino acids. The germline gives CDR1 SGHTA, CDR2 FQGNSA. J lost 6 bases, V lost 4 bases, and 6 bases had no gene match. The V call is TRBV7-2, the J call TRBJ2-7; 7 nucleotides line up with TRBD2. The sample was CD8+ T cells not binding an NS4B(214-222) dextramer, sorted from PBMCs, taken about 41 days after the first yellow fever vaccination. The TCR sequence derives from a man between 18 and 35 years old who received the YFV17D yellow fever vaccine. The CDR3 region is CASSWGGGAEQYV. The CDR3 DNA reads as TGTGCCAGCAGCTGGGGGGGTGGGGCCGAGCAGTACGTC.